One and the same sample provided the 27 T cell receptor beta chains below, sequenced in a study of shared clonotypes between healthy human individuals. Repertoires were generated with immunoSEQ multiplex PCR, while TCRdb's copy carries only in-frame clones and drops some. This sample yields about 460,000 clones, of which over 60% are seen a single time; more than 10% belongs to the top ten. Sequenced input: PBMCs. The receptors shown here come from a woman in her thirties or forties in good health. Some clones in this sample may be carry-over from other donors' samples.

This clone appeared a single time. The rearrangement uses TRBV28 and TRBJ2-6; D uncertain. Looked up from germline, CDR1 is MDHEN and CDR2 is SYDVKM. There are 13 residues in the CDR3. V lost 8 bases, J lost 2 bases, and 7 bases lay in between. The CDR3, as DNA: TGTGCCAGCTCTGGTCCTGGGGCCAACGTCCTGACTTTC. Its protein product is CASSGPGANVLTF.

Many counts were recorded for this clone. The chain is built from TRBV10-2 and TRBJ2-1; TRBD2 is a possible D gene (5 bases). CDR1 WSHSY and CDR2 SAAADI come from the germline V gene. V was clipped by 3 bases and J by 15 bases, with 18 bases between them. The CDR3 is made up of 13 amino acids. CDR3 region: CASSDSRATAGFF. The CDR3 DNA reads TGCGCCAGCAGTGACTCGAGGGCTACGGCAGGGTTCTTC.

V gene TRBV7-2 combines with J gene TRBJ2-5; TRBD2 agrees at 9 bases. The CDR3 runs 15 residues. Germline CDR1 and CDR2: SGHTA and FQGNSA. V lost 2 bases, J lost 2 bases, and 3 bases stayed unmatched. This chain's CDR3 is CASSLSLAGQETQYF. Written as DNA, the CDR3 is TGTGCCAGCAGCTTATCCCTAGCGGGACAAGAGACCCAGTACTTC.

The chain combines TRBV18 with TRBJ2-3; TRBD1 agrees at 10 bases. After removal of 0 bases from V and 5 bases from J, the junction contained 5 bases not matched to a gene. The CDR3 loop spans 16 amino acids. The V gene's germline CDR1 is KGHSH and CDR2 LQKENI. The CDR3 loop is CASSPPGQGFGDTQYF. The DNA for the CDR3 is TGTGCCAGCTCACCACCGGGACAGGGGTTCGGAGATACGCAGTATTTT.

The chain employs TRBV9 and TRBJ1-3; D remains ambiguous. V dropped 0 bases and J dropped 0 bases, with 10 bases sitting between them. Germline V lookup: CDR1 SGDLS, CDR2 YYNGEE. This CDR3 is 16 amino acids long. The CDR3 is CASSVAGRSSGNTIYF. The CDR3, as DNA: TGTGCCAGCAGCGTAGCTGGACGGTCCTCTGGAAACACCATATATTTT. Complete variable domain (other parts from reference TRBV9 and TRBJ1-3): DSGVTQTPKHLITATGQRVTLRCSPRSGDLSVYWYQQSLDQGLQFLIQYYNGEERAKGNILERFSAQQFPDLHSELNLSSLELGDSALYFCASSVAGRSSGNTIYFGEGSWLTVV.

This chain links TRBV28 with TRBJ2-7, with D perhaps matching TRBD1 or TRBD2 (6 bases each). The CDR3 length is 15 residues. The V gene lost 7 bases and the J gene lost 6 bases, with 22 bases spanning the gap. CDR1 MDHEN and CDR2 SYDVKM come from the germline V gene. The DNA for the CDR3 is TGTGCCAGCATTGGAAGGACAGCTAAGGGACTCGAGCAGTACTTC. As protein: CASIGRTAKGLEQYF.

This clone was seen a single time. One end of the junction is discordant with germline, which a read error may explain. Other DNA sequences in this specimen translate into the identical CDR3. The chain is built from TRBV7-9 and TRBJ2-3, with a weak D call TRBD2 (6 bases). Looked up from germline, CDR1 is SEHNR and CDR2 is FQNEAQ (reference sequence). This CDR3 spans 15 amino acids. The CDR3 nucleotides read TGTGCCAGCAGCTCTGCGCGGGGTGGCACGGATACGCAGTATTTT. Residues: CASSSARGGTDTQYF.

The rearrangement uses TRBV9 and TRBJ1-2, with TRBD1 matching over 7 bases. Per the germline V gene, CDR1 is SGDLS and CDR2 is YYNGEE. Trimming took 0 bases from V and 4 from J; bases not matched to a gene: 9. The CDR3 runs to 16 residues. CDR3 coding DNA: TGTGCCAGCAGCGTAGGGGGAGGGGGCGCCAGCTATGGCTACACCTTC. This translates into CASSVGGGGASYGYTF.

This clone appeared a single time. A read error is likely here: a far larger clone is one base away. The CDR3 carries no conserved terminal phenylalanine or tryptophan, so it likely arises from a read error. The chain couples TRBV30 to TRBJ1-2; D gene unclear. The V gene's germline CDR1 is GTSNPN and CDR2 SVGIG (reference sequence). Trimming stripped 5 bases from V and 3 bases from J, with 7 bases between. The CDR3 is 11 residues long. The DNA for the CDR3 is TGTGCCTGGGGAAGTGACTATGGCTACACCTCC. It specifies CAWGSDYGYTS.

The gene calls are TRBV7-2 and TRBJ2-2; 11 nucleotides line up with TRBD1. The germline V gene encodes CDR1 SGHTA and CDR2 FQGNSA. This CDR3 is built from 16 residues. V lost 4 bases to trimming and J lost 7 bases; unmatched junction nucleotides: 8. CDR3 DNA sequence: TGTGCCAGCAGCTCACAGGGACAGGGGGTTGGCGGGGAGCTGTTTTTT. Protein product: CASSSQGQGVGGELFF.

The J gene is TRBJ2-5, the V gene TRBV5-8; 14 nucleotides agree with TRBD2. CDR3 length: 16 amino acids. Trimming cost V 0 bases and J 5 bases; bases outside gene matches: 3. Germline CDR1 and CDR2: SGHTS and YDEGEE. The CDR3 here is CASSLGLAGGGETQYF. The CDR3 bases are TGTGCCAGCAGCTTGGGACTAGCGGGAGGGGGTGAGACCCAGTACTTC.

The rearrangement uses TRBV15 and TRBJ2-1; D unresolved. Germline V gives CDR1 LNHNV, CDR2 YYDKDF (reference sequence). V was cut by 0 bases and J by 4 bases, with 10 bases left in between. This CDR3 has 15 amino acids. The CDR3 reads CATSRDRISYNEQFF. The CDR3 region has the DNA TGTGCCACCAGCAGAGATAGGATTTCATACAATGAGCAGTTCTTC.

CDR3 sequence (DNA): TGTGCCAGCAGCCCCCGACAGGGTATTGGCACTGAAGCTTTCTTT. It specifies CASSPRQGIGTEAFF. V and J are TRBV13 and TRBJ1-1, with 7 nucleotides matching TRBD1. The CDR3 runs 15 residues. Per the germline V gene, CDR1 is PRHDT and CDR2 is FYEKMQ (reference sequence). V trimming: 5 bases; J trimming: 4 bases; junction bases outside the gene matches: 10.

The CDR3 loop is CASSEPGQGLLNYGYTF. CDR3 nucleotides: TGTGCCAGCAGTGAACCGGGACAGGGGTTGTTGAACTATGGCTACACCTTC. The rearrangement joins TRBV6-1 to TRBJ1-2; TRBD1 aligns across 10 bases. The V gene end was trimmed by 2 bases and the J gene end by 2 bases; junction bases not matched to a gene: 8. CDR3 length equals 17 residues. Germline assignment: CDR1 MNHNS and CDR2 SASEGT.

The gene calls are TRBV19 and TRBJ2-7; D remains ambiguous. The V gene lost 6 bases and the J gene lost 7 bases, with 10 bases spanning the gap. In germline, CDR1 is LNHDA, CDR2 SQIVND (reference sequence). CDR3 size: 11 residues. Here the CDR3 DNA reads TGTGCCAGTAGCACCGAAGGGGAGCAGTACTTC. Translation: CASSTEGEQYF.

The chain is built from TRBV15 and TRBJ2-2; TRBD1 or TRBD2 may be the D gene (5 bases each). V lost 0 bases to trimming and J lost 4 bases, with 12 bases between them. CDR3 size: 16 residues. The V gene's germline CDR1 is LNHNV and CDR2 YYDKDF (reference sequence). The DNA of the CDR3 is TGTGCCACCAGCAGAGATGTGGGGACGGGCACCGGGGAGCTGTTTTTT. Translation gives CATSRDVGTGTGELFF.

V gene TRBV28 combines with J gene TRBJ2-1, with D possibly being TRBD2 (6 bases). Germline V gives CDR1 MDHEN, CDR2 SYDVKM. With 5 bases removed from V and 9 bases from J, the gap between germline ends came to 17 bases. This CDR3 contains 14 residues. The CDR3 DNA follows: TGTGCCAGCAGTACCCCGGGACTCCCTCGTGAGCAGTTCTTC. Its protein is CASSTPGLPREQFF.

In this sample, this clone turned up once. The chain is built from TRBV7-3 and TRBJ2-1, with TRBD2 matching 13 bases. Germline V gives CDR1 SGHTA, CDR2 FQGTGA. With 5 bases clipped from V and 9 bases from J, the junction kept 10 bases outside the gene matches. This CDR3 spans 16 amino acids. This CDR3 reads CASSRTSGSWGGEQFF. CDR3 DNA: TGTGCCAGCAGCCGGACTAGCGGGAGCTGGGGGGGTGAGCAGTTCTTC.

Only one count was recorded for this clone. V usage is TRBV6-4 and J usage is TRBJ2-2; the match to TRBD2 covers 10 bases. The CDR3 sequence is 16 residues long. Germline assignment: CDR1 MRHNA and CDR2 SNTAGT. V lost 3 bases and J lost 3; bases outside the gene matches: 4. CDR3 in DNA: TGTGCCAGCAGTGAAGCTAGCGGGAGAGACACCGGGGAGCTGTTTTTT. Its protein is CASSEASGRDTGELFF.

There are many counts of this clone. The CDR3 is CSVGYDSFYEQYF. CDR3 coding DNA: TGCAGCGTTGGCTATGACAGCTTCTACGAGCAGTACTTC. The V and J genes are TRBV29-1 and TRBJ2-7; TRBD1 might be the D (5 bases). This CDR3 is built from 13 residues. Trimming shortened V by 4 bases and J by 3 bases, and 13 bases separated the two germline ends. Germline V gene sequence: CDR1 SQVTM, CDR2 ANQGSEA.

This chain uses TRBV19 with TRBJ2-7; TRBD2 aligns across 8 bases. The CDR3 contains 15 residues. CDR1 and CDR2 from the germline V gene are LNHDA and SQIVND (reference sequence). J lost 3 bases, V lost 1 base, and 5 bases had no gene match. The CDR3 protein is CASSIAGTRNYEQYF. The CDR3, as DNA: TGTGCCAGTAGTATAGCCGGGACTAGAAACTACGAGCAGTACTTC.

V is TRBV5-4 and J is TRBJ2-2; D unclear. Germline CDR1 is SGHNT and CDR2 is YYREEE (reference sequence). V lost 4 bases to trimming and J lost 2 bases, with 9 bases between them. This CDR3 region has 14 residues. As DNA, the CDR3 is TGTGCCAGCAGCGAGCCGACTAACACCGGGGAGCTGTTTTTT. The encoded protein is CASSEPTNTGELFF. The full variable domain, its missing parts supplied by reference TRBV5-4 and TRBJ2-2, is ETGVTQSPTHLIKTRGQQVTLRCSSQSGHNTVSWYQQALGQGPQFIFQYYREEENGRGNFPPRFSGLQFPNYSSELNVNALELDDSALYLCASSEPTNTGELFFGEGSRLTVL.

The chain is built from TRBV30 and TRBJ2-7, with 10 nucleotides matching TRBD1. Germline V lookup: CDR1 GTSNPN, CDR2 SVGIG (reference sequence). The CDR3 is 15 amino acids. V was pared by 6 bases and J by 3 bases, with 11 bases of the junction left unmatched. Written as DNA, the CDR3 is TGTGCCTGTATCCCCGGGACAGGGGACAGCTACGAGCAGTACTTC. Amino acid sequence: CACIPGTGDSYEQYF.

This chain's CDR3 is CASSSPGTSRAKNIQYF. The CDR3 DNA sequence: TGTGCCAGCAGCTCGCCCGGGACTAGCAGAGCCAAAAACATTCAGTACTTC. The chain recombines TRBV4-2 with TRBJ2-4; 9 nucleotides align to TRBD2. The CDR3 is 17 residues long. Germline V CDR1 and CDR2: LGHNA, YNFKEQ. J gave up 0 bases and V 5 bases, and 8 bases lay outside the gene matches.

The chain employs TRBV15 and TRBJ2-1, with 9 positions matching TRBD2. V gave up 0 bases and J gave up 6 bases; unmatched junction bases: 6. The CDR3 is 16 residues long. Germline-derived CDR1 and CDR2 are LNHNV and YYDKDF (reference sequence). CDR3: CATSRDFSGGRNEQFF. As DNA, the CDR3 is TGTGCCACCAGCAGAGATTTTAGCGGGGGTCGCAATGAGCAGTTCTTC.

This rearrangement joins TRBV7-9 to TRBJ2-7; TRBD2 matches 7 bases. The germline V gene encodes CDR1 SEHNR and CDR2 FQNEAQ (reference sequence). Trimming at V came to 5 bases and at J to 4 bases, leaving 5 bases not matched to a gene. This CDR3 is 13 amino acids long. The chain's CDR3 is CASSRLARYEQYF. As DNA, the CDR3 is TGTGCCAGCAGCCGACTAGCCCGTTACGAGCAGTACTTC.

On this clone: The junction differs from germline at one of its ends, possibly a read error. V and J are TRBV4-2 and TRBJ2-7; the D call may be TRBD1 or TRBD2 (6 bases each). CDR1 LGHNA and CDR2 YNFKEQ come from the germline V gene. The CDR3 extends over 15 amino acids. CDR3 sequence (DNA): TGTGCCAGCAGCCAAGATCGGGGGCAGGGCTACGGGCAGTACTTC. Its translation: CASSQDRGQGYGQYF.